Given below is one T cell receptor (beta chain) in context. This sample is drawn from a study of shared T cell receptors in the human thymus. Sequenced by immunoSEQ multiplex PCR; TCRdb stores in-frame clones only, minus some. Here the sample spans approximately 730,000 clones, approximately 83% being singletons. These records were also assigned to another study, of human thymus T cells.

This sequence originates from a girl less than two years old with a congenital heart defect. The sample taken for sequencing was thymocytes.

The CDR3 loop is CASSLELVATYAGELFF. The CDR3 DNA reads TGTGCCAGCAGCTTGGAACTAGTGGCCACGTACGCCGGGGAGCTGTTTTTT. The rearrangement uses TRBV5-5 and TRBJ2-2; possible D gene TRBD2, 5 bases. Germline CDR1 SGHKS, CDR2 YYEKEE (reference sequence). The CDR3 has 17 residues. The V end lost 0 bases, the J end lost 6 bases, and 18 bases lay between the germline ends.